This is a list of T cell receptor beta chains from one sample in a study of shared clonotypes between healthy human individuals. Profiled with immunoSEQ multiplex PCR; TCRdb holds only in-frame clones, not every one. This table holds 2.3 million or so clones, approximately 95% found once. Sequenced material: naive CD4+ T cells from PBMCs. The receptors were gathered from a man younger than 35 in good health. Some clones in this sample may be carry-over from other donors' samples. The CDR3 runs from the conserved cysteine through the conserved F or W. A D gene is named only where the DNA matches it firmly. Part of the rows lack a size; the others show once, few, many or a class for expanded clones.

TRBJ2-6 TRBD1 TRBV7-9 NA 17 TGTGCCAGCAGCCCCCGACAGGGGGCATCTGGGGCCAACGTCCTGACTTTC CASSPRQGASGANVLTF
TRBJ2-3 NA TRBV5-1 once 14 TGCGCCAGCAGCTTTCGGGAAGGGGCAGATACGCAGTATTTT CASSFREGADTQYF
TRBJ1-2 TRBD1 TRBV7-2 once 13 TGTGCCAGCAGCAGGGGACAGGGCGATGGCTACACCTTC CASSRGQGDGYTF
TRBJ2-5 TRBD2 TRBV7-8 NA 18 TGTGCCAGCAGCTCCTCTGCTGGACTAGCGGGAGTTCAAGAGACCCAGTACTTC CASSSSAGLAGVQETQYF
TRBJ2-5 TRBD2 TRBV9 NA 16 TGTGCCAGCAGCCCGCGACTAGCGGGAGACCAAGAGACCCAGTACTTC CASSPRLAGDQETQYF
TRBJ1-5 NA TRBV2 few 14 TGTGCCTCTTCTGGAGGTGGTGCCAATCAGCCCCAGCATTTT CASSGGGANQPQHF
TRBJ1-3 NA TRBV5-1 NA 15 TGCGCCAGCAGCGGAGGAGGGGCGGCTGGAAACACCATATATTTT CASSGGGAAGNTIYF
TRBJ1-3 NA TRBV5-3 NA 15 TGTGCCAGAAGCCTAGGATCGGACTCTGGAAACACCATATATTTT CARSLGSDSGNTIYF
TRBJ2-3 NA TRBV2 NA 15 TGTGCCAGCGTCGGGTGGGAGAGACGCACAGATACGCAGTATTTT CASVGWERRTDTQYF
TRBJ1-4 TRBD1 TRBV19 NA 14 TGTGCCAGTACCACGGGACAGAGAGGGGAAAAACTGTTTTTT CASTTGQRGEKLFF